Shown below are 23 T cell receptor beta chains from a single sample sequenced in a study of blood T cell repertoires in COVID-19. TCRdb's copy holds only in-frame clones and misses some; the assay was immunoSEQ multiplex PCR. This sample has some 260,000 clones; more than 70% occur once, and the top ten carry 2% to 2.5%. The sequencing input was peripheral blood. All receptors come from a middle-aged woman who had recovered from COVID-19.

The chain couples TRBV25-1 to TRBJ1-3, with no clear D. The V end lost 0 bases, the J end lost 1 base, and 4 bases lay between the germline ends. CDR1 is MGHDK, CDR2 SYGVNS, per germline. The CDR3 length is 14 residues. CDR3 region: CASSEYGSGNTIYF. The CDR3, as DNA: TGTGCCAGCAGTGAATACGGGTCTGGAAACACCATATATTTT.

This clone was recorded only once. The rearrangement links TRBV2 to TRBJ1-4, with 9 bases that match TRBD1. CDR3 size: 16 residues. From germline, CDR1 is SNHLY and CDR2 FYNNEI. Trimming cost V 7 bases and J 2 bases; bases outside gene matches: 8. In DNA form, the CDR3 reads TGTGCCAGCAACCGACAGGGGGGGGGCACTAATGAAAAACTGTTTTTT. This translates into CASNRQGGGTNEKLFF.

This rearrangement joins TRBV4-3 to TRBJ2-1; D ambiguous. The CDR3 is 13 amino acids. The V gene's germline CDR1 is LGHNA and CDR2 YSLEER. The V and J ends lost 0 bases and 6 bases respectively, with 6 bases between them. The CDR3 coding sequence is TGCGCCAGCAGCCAAGAGAGTATCAATGAGCAGTTCTTC. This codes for CASSQESINEQFF.

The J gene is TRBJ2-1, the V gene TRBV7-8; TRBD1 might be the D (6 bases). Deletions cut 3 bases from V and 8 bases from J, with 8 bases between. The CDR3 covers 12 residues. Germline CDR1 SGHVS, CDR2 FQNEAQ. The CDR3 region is CASSFDRHEQFF. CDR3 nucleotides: TGTGCCAGCAGCTTCGACAGGCATGAGCAGTTCTTC.

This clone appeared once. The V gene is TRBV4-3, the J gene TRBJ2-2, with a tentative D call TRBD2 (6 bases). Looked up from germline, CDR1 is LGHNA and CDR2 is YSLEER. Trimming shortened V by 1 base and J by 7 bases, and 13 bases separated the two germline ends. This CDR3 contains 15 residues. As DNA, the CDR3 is TGCGCCAGCAGCCAAGGACATGCCGGGAGCGGGGAGCTGTTTTTT. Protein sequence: CASSQGHAGSGELFF.

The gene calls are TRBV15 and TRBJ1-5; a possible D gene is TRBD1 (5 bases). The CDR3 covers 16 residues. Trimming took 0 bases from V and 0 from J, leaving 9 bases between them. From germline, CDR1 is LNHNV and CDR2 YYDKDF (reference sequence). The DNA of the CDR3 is TGTGCCACCAGCAGAGAGTTGACAGTTAGCAATCAGCCCCAGCATTTT. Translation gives CATSRELTVSNQPQHF. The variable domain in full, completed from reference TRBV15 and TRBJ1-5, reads DAMVIQNPRYQVTQFGKPVTLSCSQTLNHNVMYWYQQKSSQAPKLLFHYYDKDFNNEADTPDNFQSRRPNTSFCFLDIRSPGLGDTAMYLCATSRELTVSNQPQHFGDGTRLSIL.

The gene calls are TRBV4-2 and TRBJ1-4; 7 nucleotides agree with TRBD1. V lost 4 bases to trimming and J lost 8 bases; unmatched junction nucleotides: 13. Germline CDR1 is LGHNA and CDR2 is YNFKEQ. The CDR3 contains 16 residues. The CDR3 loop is CASSPSVRDSREKLFF. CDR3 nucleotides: TGTGCCAGCAGCCCTTCGGTCCGGGACAGCCGCGAAAAACTGTTTTTT.

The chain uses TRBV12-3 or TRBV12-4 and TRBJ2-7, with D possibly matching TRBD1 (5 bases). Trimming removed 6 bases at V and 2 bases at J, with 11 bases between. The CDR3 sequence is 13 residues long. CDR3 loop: CASSPKGPYEQYF. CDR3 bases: TGTGCCAGCAGCCCCAAGGGGCCCTACGAGCAGTACTTC.

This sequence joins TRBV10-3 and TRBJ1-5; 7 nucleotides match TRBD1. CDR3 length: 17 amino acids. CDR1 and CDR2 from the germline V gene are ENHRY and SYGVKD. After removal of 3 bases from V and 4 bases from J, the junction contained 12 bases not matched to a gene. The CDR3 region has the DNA TGTGCCATCAGTGAACGGGGTGGCAGGGGGTCGAATCAGCCCCAGCATTTT. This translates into CAISERGGRGSNQPQHF.

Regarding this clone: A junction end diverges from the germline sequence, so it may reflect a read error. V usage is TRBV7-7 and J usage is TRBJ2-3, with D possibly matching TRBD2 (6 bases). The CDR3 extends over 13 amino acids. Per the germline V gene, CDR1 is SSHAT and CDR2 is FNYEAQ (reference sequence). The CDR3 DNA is TGTGCTAGCAGCTTGGGGCTAGCGGATACGCAGTATTTT. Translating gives CASSLGLADTQYF.

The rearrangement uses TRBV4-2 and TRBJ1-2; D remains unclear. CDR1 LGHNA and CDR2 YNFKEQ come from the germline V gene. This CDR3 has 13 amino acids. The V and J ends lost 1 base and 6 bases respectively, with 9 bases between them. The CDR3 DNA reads TGTGCCAGCAGCCAAGGGGGAGGTAATGGCTACACCTTC. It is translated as CASSQGGGNGYTF.

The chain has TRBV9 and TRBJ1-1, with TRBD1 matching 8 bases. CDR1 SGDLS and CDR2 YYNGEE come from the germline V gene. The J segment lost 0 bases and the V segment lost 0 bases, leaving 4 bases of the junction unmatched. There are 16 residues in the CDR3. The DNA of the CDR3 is TGTGCCAGCAGCGTAGTCCAGGGGGCCATGAACACTGAAGCTTTCTTT. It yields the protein CASSVVQGAMNTEAFF.

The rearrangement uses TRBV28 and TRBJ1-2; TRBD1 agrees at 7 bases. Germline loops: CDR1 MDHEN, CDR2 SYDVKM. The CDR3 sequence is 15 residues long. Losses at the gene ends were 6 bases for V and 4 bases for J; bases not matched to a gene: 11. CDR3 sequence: CASSFDRDLIYGYTF. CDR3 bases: TGTGCCAGCAGCTTTGACAGGGACCTTATCTATGGCTACACCTTC.

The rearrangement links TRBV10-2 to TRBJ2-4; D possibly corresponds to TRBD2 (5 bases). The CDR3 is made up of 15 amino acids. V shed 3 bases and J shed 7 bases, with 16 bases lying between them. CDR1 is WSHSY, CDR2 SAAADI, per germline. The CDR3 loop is CASSDPGSSGNIQYF. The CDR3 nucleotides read TGCGCCAGCAGTGACCCTGGGAGCAGTGGGAACATTCAGTACTTC.

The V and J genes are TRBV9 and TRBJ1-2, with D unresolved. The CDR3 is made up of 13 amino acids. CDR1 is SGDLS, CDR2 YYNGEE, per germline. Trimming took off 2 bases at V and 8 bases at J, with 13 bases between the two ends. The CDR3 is CASSVGGLRGYTF. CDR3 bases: TGTGCCAGCAGCGTTGGAGGATTAAGGGGCTACACCTTC.

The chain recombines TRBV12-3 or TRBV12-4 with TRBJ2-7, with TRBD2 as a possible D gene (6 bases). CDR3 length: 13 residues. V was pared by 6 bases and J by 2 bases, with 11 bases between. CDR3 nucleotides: TGTGCCAGCAGCCCCTCGGGGGCCTACGAGCAGTACTTC. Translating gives CASSPSGAYEQYF.

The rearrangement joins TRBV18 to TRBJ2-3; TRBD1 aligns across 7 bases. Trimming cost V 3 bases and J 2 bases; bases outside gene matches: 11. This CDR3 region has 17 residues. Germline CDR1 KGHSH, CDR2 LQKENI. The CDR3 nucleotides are TGTGCCAGCTCACCTCTCCGACAGGGAGCGTCCACAGATACGCAGTATTTT. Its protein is CASSPLRQGASTDTQYF.

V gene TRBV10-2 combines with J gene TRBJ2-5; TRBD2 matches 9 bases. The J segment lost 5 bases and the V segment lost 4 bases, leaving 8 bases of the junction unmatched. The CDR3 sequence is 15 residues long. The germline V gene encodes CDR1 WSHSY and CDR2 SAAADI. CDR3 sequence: CASSAGGGAVETQYF. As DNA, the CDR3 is TGCGCCAGCAGTGCCGGCGGGGGGGCCGTTGAGACCCAGTACTTC.

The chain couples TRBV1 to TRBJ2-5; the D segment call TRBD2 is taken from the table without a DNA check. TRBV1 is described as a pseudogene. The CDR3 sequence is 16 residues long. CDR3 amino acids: CTSSRTSGGTRETQYF. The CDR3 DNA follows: TGCACCAGCAGCCGGACTAGCGGGGGGACACGGGAGACCCAGTACTTC.

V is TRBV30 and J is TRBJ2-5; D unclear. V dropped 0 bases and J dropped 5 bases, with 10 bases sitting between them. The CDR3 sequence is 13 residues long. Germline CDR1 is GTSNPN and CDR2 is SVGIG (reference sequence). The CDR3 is CAWSVIRSETQYF. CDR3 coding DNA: TGTGCCTGGAGTGTAATCCGGTCGGAGACCCAGTACTTC. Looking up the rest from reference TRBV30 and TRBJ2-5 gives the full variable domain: SQTIHQWPATLVQPVGSPLSLECTVEGTSNPNLYWYRQAAGRGLQLLFYSVGIGQISSEVPQNLSASRPQDRQFILSSKKLLLSDSGFYLCAWSVIRSETQYFGPGTRLLVL.

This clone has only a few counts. This CDR3 is CASSANDRGHEKLFF. The CDR3, as DNA: TGTGCCAGCAGCGCTAATGACAGGGGTCATGAAAAACTGTTTTTT. The chain employs TRBV7-9 and TRBJ1-4; 8 bases are a match to TRBD1. Germline CDR1 and CDR2: SEHNR and FQNEAQ (reference sequence). V lost 5 bases and J lost 6; bases outside the gene matches: 8. This CDR3 has 15 residues.

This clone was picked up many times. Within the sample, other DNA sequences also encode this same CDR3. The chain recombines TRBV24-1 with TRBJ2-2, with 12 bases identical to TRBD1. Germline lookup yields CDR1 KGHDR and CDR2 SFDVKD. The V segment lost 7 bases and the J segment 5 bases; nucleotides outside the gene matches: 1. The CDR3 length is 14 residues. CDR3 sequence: CATRGQGATGELFF. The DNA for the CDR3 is TGTGCCACCAGGGGACAGGGGGCAACCGGGGAGCTGTTTTTT.

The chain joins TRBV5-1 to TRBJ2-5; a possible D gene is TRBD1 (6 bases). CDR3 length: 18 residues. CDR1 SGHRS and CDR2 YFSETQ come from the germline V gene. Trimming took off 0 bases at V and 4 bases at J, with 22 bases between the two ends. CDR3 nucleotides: TGCGCCAGCAGCTTGGGTGTATCGGGTCAGGGGAAGGGAGAGACCCAGTACTTC. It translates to CASSLGVSGQGKGETQYF.